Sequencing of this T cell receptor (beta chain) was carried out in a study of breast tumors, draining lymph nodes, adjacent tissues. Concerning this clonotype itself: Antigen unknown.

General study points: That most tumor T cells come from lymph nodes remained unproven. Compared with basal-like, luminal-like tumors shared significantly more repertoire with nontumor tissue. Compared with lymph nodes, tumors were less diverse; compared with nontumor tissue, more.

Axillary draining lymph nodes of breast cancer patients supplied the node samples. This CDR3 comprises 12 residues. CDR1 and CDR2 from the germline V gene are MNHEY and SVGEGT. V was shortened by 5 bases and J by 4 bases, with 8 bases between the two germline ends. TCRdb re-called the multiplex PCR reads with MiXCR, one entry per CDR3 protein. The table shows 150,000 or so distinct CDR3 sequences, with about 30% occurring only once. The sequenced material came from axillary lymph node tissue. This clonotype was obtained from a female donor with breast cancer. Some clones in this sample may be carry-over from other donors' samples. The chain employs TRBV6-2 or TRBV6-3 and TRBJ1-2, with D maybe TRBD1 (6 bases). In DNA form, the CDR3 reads TGTGCCAGCAGTCCGGGGGCCTATGGCTACACCTTC. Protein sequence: CASSPGAYGYTF.